This entry features one TCR beta chain sequence. No cognate antigen has been identified for it. No base quality values were provided; no much bigger clone lies one nucleotide off. This sample is part of a study of T cell repertoires in cytomegalovirus infection (dated by TCRdb to between 2018 and 2021). Describing the broader study: Peptide stimulations targeted recently identified HLA-C-restricted CMV epitopes, whose presentation resists viral immunomodulation, together with well-studied HLA-B-restricted epitopes. Donor HLA type was relevant to the analysis, as public TCR beta signatures indicated carriage of CMV infection together with the matching HLA type.

Spanning cysteine to phenylalanine, the CDR3 consists of 16 amino acids. Just the 48-base CDR3 DNA is kept, in frame starting at base 1. Deletion took 1 base off V and 8 bases off J, with a span of 15 bases between the germline ends. In the germline V gene, CDR1 corresponds to SGHDN and CDR2 to FVKESK. The intended sense of this specimen's treatment or condition label: in vitro stimulation with specific CMV peptide epitopes to enrich CMV-specific T cells. Sequencer: Illumina HiSeq 1500. The raw public reads went through TCRdb reprocessing: fastp at Q25, MiXCR clone calling, in-frame beta chains kept. Every entry covers one CDR3 protein and lists the most common genes and DNA from its rows. Across this sample there are about 890,000 distinct CDR3 sequences, with around a third seen only once. The ten largest clones represent around 15% of the sample. Findings and caveats that apply to the study as a whole: In both this cohort and an independent roughly 400-donor cohort, the cumulative frequency of public TCR beta family members distinguished carriers of CMV infection plus the relevant HLA type. The ex vivo response was dominated by HLA-C-restricted CMV-specific TCR beta clonotypes, and the single most frequent clonotype in two of eight donors was supplied by these HLA-C-restricted clonotypes.

The rearrangement combines TRBV14 with TRBJ1-6, and the D gene may be TRBD1, 5 bases matching. The sequenced sample was cultured CD8+ T cells from PBMCs, obtained from culture after CMV antigen stimulation. This receptor was taken from a human donor in good health (CMV status not recorded). Some clones in this sample may be carry-over from other donors' samples. In nucleotide form, the sequence is TGTGCCAGCAGCCAAGGAGAGAGCAGGGATTATTCACCCCTCCACTTT. It encodes CASSQGESRDYSPLHF.